These 18 T cell receptor beta chains were all obtained from the same sample, sequenced in a study of blood T cell repertoires in COVID-19 (dated by TCRdb to 2020 to 2022). Libraries were made using the immunoSEQ multiplex PCR assay. This immuneACCESS table, as held by TCRdb, lists in-frame sequences with V and J called but not all clones. Of the missing ones, under half trace to an unresolved V gene in checked studies; the others have no known cause. The sample includes around 170,000 clones, with roughly 80% observed a single time. The top ten clones comprise around an eighth of the sample. The source material was peripheral blood. All receptors come from a man aged 25-45 years with active or convalescent COVID-19.

The table lists this clone with a few counts. The chain joins TRBV5-4 to TRBJ1-6; tentatively, D is TRBD1 (5 bases). Trimming left V 0 bases short and J 8 bases short, with 12 bases between. CDR1 and CDR2 (germline): SGHNT, YYREEE (reference sequence). The CDR3 contains 15 residues. CDR3 protein: CASSLGQGNYSPLHF. In nucleotides, the CDR3 is TGTGCCAGCAGCTTGGGGCAGGGTAATTATTCACCCCTCCACTTT.

This sequence joins TRBV27 and TRBJ2-7; no firm D call. V was cut by 2 bases and J by 6 bases, with 14 bases left in between. Germline loops: CDR1 MNHEY, CDR2 SMNVEV (reference sequence). CDR3 size: 14 residues. The CDR3 here is CASSLVPRASEQYV. In nucleotides, the CDR3 is TGTGCCAGCAGTTTAGTTCCTAGAGCGAGCGAGCAGTACGTC.

V usage is TRBV30 and J usage is TRBJ1-2; tentatively, D is TRBD1 (6 bases). The V gene's germline CDR1 is GTSNPN and CDR2 SVGIG (reference sequence). The CDR3 runs 15 residues. V lost 4 bases and J 8 bases, leaving 23 bases between the germline ends. CDR3 in DNA: TGTGCCTGGACCTCCGGGAGGGGGGGGCTGCTGGGCTACACCTTC. It specifies CAWTSGRGGLLGYTF.

Notes on this clone: The same CDR3 is also encoded by other DNA sequences in this sample. The CDR3, as DNA: TGTGCCAGCAGAACGGGGGTTGGGGAGACCCAGTACTTC. As protein: CASRTGVGETQYF. The chain uses TRBV6-5 and TRBJ2-5; the D gene is possibly TRBD2 (6 bases). Trimming cost V 6 bases and J 5 bases, with 13 bases left between them. Germline CDR1 is MNHEY and CDR2 is SVGAGI. The CDR3 consists of 13 residues.

V gene TRBV19 combines with J gene TRBJ2-5, with 8 bases matching TRBD1. V gave up 5 bases and J gave up 5 bases; unmatched junction bases: 4. CDR3 length: 13 residues. Per germline, CDR1 LNHDA and CDR2 SQIVND (reference sequence). The CDR3 nucleotides are TGTGCCAGTAGTGGTAACAGGGGGGAGACCCAGTACTTC. This encodes CASSGNRGETQYF. The whole variable domain, filled in from reference TRBV19 and TRBJ2-5, reads DGGITQSPKYLFRKEGQNVTLSCEQNLNHDAMYWYRQDPGQGLRLIYYSQIVNDFQKGDIAEGYSVSREKKESFPLTVTSAQKNPTAFYLCASSGNRGETQYFGPGTRLLVL.

J is TRBJ2-3 and V is TRBV5-4; 8 bases fit TRBD1. The CDR3 contains 14 residues. Trimming cost V 3 bases and J 3 bases; bases outside gene matches: 3. Per the germline V gene, CDR1 is SGHNT and CDR2 is YYREEE (reference sequence). CDR3 sequence: CASSSRDRTDTQYF. The CDR3 DNA is TGTGCCAGCAGCTCCCGGGACAGGACAGATACGCAGTATTTT.

This clone was picked up many times. The rearrangement links TRBV5-4 to TRBJ1-1; possibly TRBD1 for D (5 bases). Per the germline V gene, CDR1 is SGHNT and CDR2 is YYREEE (reference sequence). This CDR3 is 17 amino acids long. Trimming removed 2 bases at V and 5 bases at J, with 22 bases between. The CDR3 loop is CASSFTVQPGGGTEAFF. The DNA for the CDR3 is TGTGCCAGCAGCTTCACGGTCCAGCCGGGCGGGGGAACTGAAGCTTTCTTT.

The gene calls are TRBV7-3 and TRBJ2-5, with D possibly TRBD2 on 6 matching bases. The germline CDR1 and CDR2 sequences are SGHTA and FQGTGA. V lost 5 bases to trimming and J lost 1 base, with 14 bases between them. The CDR3 contains 15 residues. DNA of the CDR3: TGTGCCAGCAGCCCCCTGGGGACTCCCCAAGAGACCCAGTACTTC. It translates to CASSPLGTPQETQYF.

This clone occurred a few times. The V gene is TRBV4-1, the J gene TRBJ1-1; D is undetermined. CDR3 length: 15 amino acids. CDR1 is MGHRA and CDR2 is YSYEKL in the germline V gene. The V end was cut by 0 bases, the J end by 4 bases, with 12 bases between. CDR3 loop: CASSQDTGLGTEAFF. The DNA for the CDR3 is TGCGCCAGCAGCCAAGATACCGGGTTGGGCACTGAAGCTTTCTTT.

V gene TRBV3-1 (or the pseudogene TRBV3-2) combines with J gene TRBJ2-7, with 9 bases fitting TRBD2. The CDR3 runs to 15 residues. V gave up 4 bases and J gave up 1 base; unmatched junction bases: 5. Germline loops: CDR1 LGHDT, CDR2 YNNKEL (reference sequence). The CDR3 protein is CASSPNLAGSYEQYF. In DNA form, the CDR3 reads TGTGCCAGCAGCCCCAATCTAGCGGGGTCCTACGAGCAGTACTTC.

The chain couples TRBV5-1 to TRBJ1-6, with 8 positions matching TRBD1. With V trimmed by 1 base and J by 2 bases, 5 bases remained unmatched. Per the germline V gene, CDR1 is SGHRS and CDR2 is YFSETQ. The CDR3 loop spans 17 amino acids. For the CDR3, the DNA is TGCGCCAGCAGCTTGTTGGACAGGGTGGCCTATAATTCACCCCTCCACTTT. Translated, it gives CASSLLDRVAYNSPLHF.

This clone occurred a few times. The chain carries TRBV6-2 or TRBV6-3 and TRBJ1-5; D gene ambiguous. This CDR3 contains 14 residues. Deletions cut 6 bases from V and 3 bases from J, with 12 bases between. Germline V gene data show CDR1 as MNHEY and CDR2 as SVGEGT. The CDR3 loop is CASSLSWANQPQHF. The CDR3 region has the DNA TGTGCCAGCAGCCTATCCTGGGCCAATCAGCCCCAGCATTTT.

The chain couples TRBV30 to TRBJ1-3; 9 bases fit TRBD1. Germline trimming cut 3 bases from V and 11 bases from J; bases unmatched to any gene: 8. Germline V gene data show CDR1 as GTSNPN and CDR2 as SVGIG (reference sequence). CDR3 length equals 13 residues. The CDR3 coding sequence is TGTGCCTGGAGCCAAACAGGGGGCGCCCCCATATATTTT. Translating gives CAWSQTGGAPIYF. Filled out from reference TRBV30 and TRBJ1-3, the complete variable domain reads SQTIHQWPATLVQPVGSPLSLECTVEGTSNPNLYWYRQAAGRGLQLLFYSVGIGQISSEVPQNLSASRPQDRQFILSSKKLLLSDSGFYLCAWSQTGGAPIYFGEGSWLTVV.

The rearrangement uses TRBV5-6 and TRBJ2-3; 8 nucleotides line up with TRBD1. V lost 2 bases, J lost 4 bases, and 6 bases stayed unmatched. Germline values: CDR1 SGHDT, CDR2 YYEEEE. The CDR3 is 15 residues long. CDR3 loop: CASSLSGGPADTQYF. DNA of the CDR3: TGTGCCAGCAGCTTATCAGGGGGCCCGGCAGATACGCAGTATTTT.

The gene calls are TRBV27 and TRBJ2-7; TRBD2 matches 7 bases. The trim removed 5 bases at V and 3 bases at J, leaving 10 bases unmatched. Germline CDR1 MNHEY, CDR2 SMNVEV (reference sequence). The CDR3 loop spans 15 amino acids. CDR3 in DNA: TGTGCCAGCAGTCCTACCCCGACTAGCATCTACGAGCAGTACTTC. Its translation is CASSPTPTSIYEQYF.

The genes are TRBV20-1 and TRBJ1-4; 8 bases line up with TRBD1. J was trimmed by 7 bases and V by 3 bases; bases with no gene match: 10. The CDR3 totals 15 residues. The germline gives CDR1 DFQATT, CDR2 SNEGSKA (reference sequence). In DNA, the CDR3 is TGCAGTGCTAGTAACCCCCCAGGGGGCGGTGAAAAACTGTTTTTT. Translating it yields CSASNPPGGGEKLFF.

This rearrangement joins TRBV30 to TRBJ1-4; 7 bases map to TRBD1. The germline CDR1 and CDR2 sequences are GTSNPN and SVGIG (reference sequence). The CDR3 has 15 amino acids. The trim removed 0 bases at V and 5 bases at J, leaving 6 bases unmatched. The CDR3 DNA reads TGTGCCTGGAGTGTAGGGGGACAGTGGAATGAAAAACTGTTTTTT. It encodes CAWSVGGQWNEKLFF.

A remark on this clone: The same CDR3 can be traced to other DNA sequences in this sample. The chain recombines TRBV6-2 or TRBV6-3 with TRBJ2-1; D is perhaps TRBD2 (6 bases). From germline, CDR1 is MNHEY and CDR2 SVGEGT. Trimming cost V 6 bases and J 1 base, with 13 bases left between them. This CDR3 is 15 amino acids long. CDR3 DNA sequence: TGTGCCAGCAGCAGGGACTCGGGATCCTACAATGAGCAGTTCTTC. This gives the protein CASSRDSGSYNEQFF.